One and the same sample provided the 12 T cell receptor beta chains below, sequenced in a study of CD8 T cells in ankylosing spondylitis. Using its own MiXCR run on the 5' RACE reads, TCRdb lists one record per CDR3 protein. The sample shows 150,000 to 200,000 distinct CDR3 sequences, 13% of them seen only once. Input material: blood, either unsorted or a sorted T cell fraction (not recorded which). Source of these receptors: a female donor with ankylosing spondylitis or in good health (not recorded which).

A few counts support this clonotype. J is TRBJ2-1 and V is TRBV12-3 or TRBV12-4, with TRBD2 as a possible D gene (5 bases). The CDR3 sequence is 11 residues long. The V gene lost 3 bases and the J gene lost 9 bases, with 6 bases spanning the gap. CDR3 nucleotide sequence: TGTGCCAGCAGTTTCGGACTTGAGCAGTTCTTC. Protein product: CASSFGLEQFF.

The sample holds many counts of this clonotype. The genes are TRBV20-1 and TRBJ1-3; tentatively, D is TRBD1 (5 bases). This CDR3 region has 14 residues. The ends were cut back, 2 bases at V and 2 bases at J, with 10 bases in the middle. The germline CDR1 and CDR2 sequences are DFQATT and SNEGSKA (reference sequence). The CDR3 sequence is CSARPQDTGNTIYF. The CDR3 DNA reads TGCAGTGCTAGACCACAGGACACTGGAAACACCATATATTTT.

Many counts were recorded for this clonotype. The rearrangement links TRBV12-3 or TRBV12-4 to TRBJ1-5; D ambiguous. The CDR3 spans 15 residues. Trimming stripped 3 bases from V and 5 bases from J, with 14 bases between. The CDR3 bases are TGTGCCAGCAGTTTTCGGGAAGGTGGGGATCAGCCCCAGCATTTT. Translation gives CASSFREGGDQPQHF.

The chain links TRBV5-1 to TRBJ2-1, with D unresolved. Germline CDR1 SGHRS, CDR2 YFSETQ. The germline V and J ends were trimmed by 2 bases and 4 bases, with 19 bases remaining between them. There are 17 residues in the CDR3. DNA for the CDR3: TGCGCCAGCAGCTTCTCTAGGACCCCTAACGCTTACAATGAGCAGTTCTTC. Protein sequence: CASSFSRTPNAYNEQFF.

This chain joins TRBV20-1 and TRBJ1-3; no clear D. Germline V CDR1 and CDR2: DFQATT, SNEGSKA (reference sequence). The length of the CDR3 is 12 residues. The CDR3 DNA follows: TGCCCGGCGGCCACGCCGGGAAACACCATATATTTT. This sequence encodes CPAATPGNTIYF.

This clonotype has at least ten counts. The CDR3 is CASSYRGTGRYEQYF. The CDR3, as DNA: TGTGCCAGCAGCTACCGCGGGACAGGGCGGTACGAGCAGTACTTC. The chain links TRBV28 to TRBJ2-7, with TRBD1 matching over 9 bases. V was pared by 6 bases and J by 4 bases, with 10 bases of the junction left unmatched. Germline V lookup: CDR1 MDHEN, CDR2 SYDVKM. This CDR3 contains 15 residues.

In its sample, this clonotype was seen many times. The chain joins TRBV6-1 to TRBJ2-1; possibly TRBD1 for D (6 bases). Germline CDR1 is MNHNS and CDR2 is SASEGT. V was clipped by 6 bases and J by 0 bases, with 18 bases between them. The CDR3 loop spans 17 amino acids. The CDR3 DNA follows: TGTGCCAGCAGCTCTACCAAAACAGGGAGCTCCTACAATGAGCAGTTCTTC. Its translation is CASSSTKTGSSYNEQFF.

Only a few counts were recorded for this clonotype. The chain uses TRBV20-1 and TRBJ2-1; the D is unclear. Germline V gene sequence: CDR1 DFQATT, CDR2 SNEGSKA (reference sequence). Between the trimmed V and J ends, which lost 2 bases and 0 bases, there was a span of 11 bases. The CDR3 is made up of 15 amino acids. The CDR3 DNA sequence: TGCAGTGCTAGACGCGACTCAAACTCCTACAATGAGCAGTTCTTC. Residues: CSARRDSNSYNEQFF.

In its sample, this clonotype was seen many times. The chain recombines TRBV27 with TRBJ2-7; the D is unclear. Germline-derived CDR1 and CDR2 are MNHEY and SMNVEV (reference sequence). The CDR3 has 14 amino acids. Trimming shortened V by 2 bases and J by 2 bases, and 10 bases separated the two germline ends. CDR3 sequence reads: CASSLGELTYEQYF. In DNA, the CDR3 is TGTGCCAGCAGTTTAGGAGAATTGACCTACGAGCAGTACTTC.

This clonotype has a count of ten or more. The rearrangement links TRBV7-2 to TRBJ1-2; D might be TRBD1 (5 bases). CDR3 length: 14 amino acids. Germline V gene sequence: CDR1 SGHTA, CDR2 FQGNSA. V shed 0 bases and J shed 6 bases, with 11 bases lying between them. The CDR3 DNA is TGTGCCAGCAGCTTAGCAGGGGCAGGCCATGGCTACACCTTC. Its translation: CASSLAGAGHGYTF. The complete variable domain, with remaining parts taken from reference TRBV7-2 and TRBJ1-2, reads GAGVSQSPSNKVTEKGKDVELRCDPISGHTALYWYRQSLGQGLEFLIYFQGNSAPDKSGLPSDRFSAERTGGSVSTLTIQRTQQEDSAVYLCASSLAGAGHGYTFGSGTRLTVV.

This clonotype was observed a handful of times. This rearrangement joins TRBV7-2 to TRBJ1-2, with a possible D match to TRBD1 (5 bases). The CDR3 totals 16 residues. Between the trimmed V and J ends, which lost 2 bases and 1 base, there was a span of 14 bases. The germline V gene has CDR1 SGHTA and CDR2 FQGNSA. The chain's CDR3 is CASSLNPVGGNYGYTF. CDR3 bases: TGTGCCAGCAGCTTAAACCCCGTGGGGGGTAACTATGGCTACACCTTC.

This clonotype was found many times. The chain combines TRBV11-3 with TRBJ2-2; D tentatively fits TRBD1 or TRBD2 (5 bases each). This CDR3 has 16 amino acids. Germline V gives CDR1 SGHNT, CDR2 YENEEA. V was pared by 2 bases and J by 7 bases, with 17 bases between. The CDR3 nucleotides read TGTGCCAGCAGCTTACAAACCGGGACCCCGTTCGGGGAGCTGTTTTTT. It yields the protein CASSLQTGTPFGELFF.